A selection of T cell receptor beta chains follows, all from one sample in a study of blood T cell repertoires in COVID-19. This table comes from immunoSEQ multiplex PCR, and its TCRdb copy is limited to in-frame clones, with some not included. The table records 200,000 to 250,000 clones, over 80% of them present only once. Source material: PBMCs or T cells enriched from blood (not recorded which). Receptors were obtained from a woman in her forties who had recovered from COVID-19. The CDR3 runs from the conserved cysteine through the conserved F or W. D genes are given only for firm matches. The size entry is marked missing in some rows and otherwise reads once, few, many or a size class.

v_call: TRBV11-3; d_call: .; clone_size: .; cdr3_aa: CASSSTDRAFF
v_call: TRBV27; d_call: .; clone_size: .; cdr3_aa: CASSLSGHSGANVLTF
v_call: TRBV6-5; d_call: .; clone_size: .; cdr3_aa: CASSFTEYNEQFF
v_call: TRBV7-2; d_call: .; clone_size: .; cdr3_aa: CASSPDGSNEQYF
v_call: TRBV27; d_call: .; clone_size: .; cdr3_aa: CASRGGNTEAFF
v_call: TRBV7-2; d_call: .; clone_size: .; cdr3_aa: CASSLTAHGELFF
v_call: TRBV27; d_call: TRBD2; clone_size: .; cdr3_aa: CASSSPSGDQETQYF
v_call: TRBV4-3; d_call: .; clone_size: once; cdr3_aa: CASSQDYGYTDTQYF
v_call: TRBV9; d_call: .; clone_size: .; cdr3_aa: CASSPETGRAYEQYF
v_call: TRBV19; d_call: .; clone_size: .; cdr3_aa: CASSPARDSGPNEKLFF
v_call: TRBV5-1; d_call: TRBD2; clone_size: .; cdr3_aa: CASRLLAGGPVEQYF
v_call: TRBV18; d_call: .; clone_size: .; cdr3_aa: CASSREGNTEAFF
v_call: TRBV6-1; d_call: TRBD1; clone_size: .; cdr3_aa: CASSGTGTGSNYGYTF
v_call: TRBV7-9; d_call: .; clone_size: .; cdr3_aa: CASSLGANSGEQFF
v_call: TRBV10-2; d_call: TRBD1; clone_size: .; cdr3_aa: CASSLNRGNEQFF
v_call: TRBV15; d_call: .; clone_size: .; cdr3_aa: CATSRTRGREKPLHF
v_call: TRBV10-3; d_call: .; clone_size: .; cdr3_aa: CAISDATRDYGYTF
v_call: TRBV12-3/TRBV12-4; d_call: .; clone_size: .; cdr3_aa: CASSMGTPRAFF